Listed below are T cell receptor beta chains from one sample, sequenced in a study of T-cell reconstitution after alpha-beta-depleted transplantation in children. Each CDR3 protein gets one entry after TCRdb re-called the PCR reads with MiXCR. Found here are approximately 400,000 distinct CDR3 sequences, under 13% of them singletons; the top ten hold about 5%. Material: PBMCs from the stem cell graft donor, obtained from the stem cell graft. The receptors shown here come from a human donor who donated a stem cell graft to a child with acute myeloid leukemia. Both conserved end residues are part of each CDR3. D genes are given only for firm matches. Only part of the rows carry a size: once, few, many, or a class if the clone is expanded.

>TRBV7-9|TRBJ1-2|NA|few
TGTGCCAGCAGCTCCCTTCATGGCTACACCTTC
CASSSLHGYTF
>TRBV20-1|TRBJ2-7|TRBD1|few
TGCAGTGCTAGGGGACAGGGGTGGTACGAGCAGTACTTC
CSARGQGWYEQYF
>TRBV5-1|TRBJ2-5|TRBD1|NA
TGCGCCAGCAGCTTCGAGGGACAGGCTTGGGAGACCCAGTACTTC
CASSFEGQAWETQYF
>TRBV4-3|TRBJ2-1|TRBD2|NA
TGCGCCAGCAGCCATATTACTTCGACTAGCGGGAGATTTCTGTTCTTC
CASSHITSTSGRFLFF
>TRBV20-1|TRBJ2-5|TRBD2|few
TGCAGTGCTAGCCAGGAGGGACTAGCGCCCCAAGAGACCCAGTACTTC
CSASQEGLAPQETQYF
>TRBV10-3|TRBJ2-7|NA|NA
TGTGCCATCAATGGCGGGGCCGACGTGCAGTACTTC
CAINGGADVQYF
>TRBV5-1|TRBJ2-2|NA|many
TGCGCCAGCAGCTTGCGAGGTTCTCCAAACACCGGGGAGCTGTTTTTT
CASSLRGSPNTGELFF
>TRBV20-1|TRBJ2-2|NA|NA
TGCAGTGCTAGAGATCCCCGGCGAGCGAACACCGGGGAGCTGTTTTTT
CSARDPRRANTGELFF
>TRBV6-2/TRBV6-3|TRBJ2-5|NA|few
TGTGCCAGCAGTTACCGCAACCAAGAGACCCAGTACTTC
CASSYRNQETQYF
>TRBV4-1|TRBJ1-4|TRBD1|NA
TGCGCCAGCAGCCAAGATAGTGGATTGGGGACAGGGGCGGGAAAACTGTTTTTT
CASSQDSGLGTGAGKLFF
>TRBV7-2|TRBJ2-5|TRBD1|many
TGTGCCAGCAGCCCAGTCGGGACAGGTCAAGAGACCCAGTACTTC
CASSPVGTGQETQYF